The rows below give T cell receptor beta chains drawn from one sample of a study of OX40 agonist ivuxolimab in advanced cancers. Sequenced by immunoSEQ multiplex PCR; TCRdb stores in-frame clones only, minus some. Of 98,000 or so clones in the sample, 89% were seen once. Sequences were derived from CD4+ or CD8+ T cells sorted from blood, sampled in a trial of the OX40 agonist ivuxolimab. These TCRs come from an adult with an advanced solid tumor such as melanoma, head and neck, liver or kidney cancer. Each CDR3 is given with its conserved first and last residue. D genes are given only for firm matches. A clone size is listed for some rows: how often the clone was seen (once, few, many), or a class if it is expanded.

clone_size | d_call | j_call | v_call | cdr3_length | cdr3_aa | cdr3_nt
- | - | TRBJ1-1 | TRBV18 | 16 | CASSPDQDTRGGKAFF | TGTGCCAGCTCACCAGATCAAGACACGCGGGGGGGAAAGGCTTTCTTT
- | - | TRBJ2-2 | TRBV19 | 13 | CASSIGSTGELFF | TGTGCCAGTAGCATTGGGAGCACCGGGGAGCTGTTTTTT
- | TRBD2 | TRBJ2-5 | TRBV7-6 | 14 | CASSLTSGQETQYF | TGTGCCAGCAGCTTAACTAGCGGCCAAGAGACCCAGTACTTC
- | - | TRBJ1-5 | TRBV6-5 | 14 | CASSVQGLHQPQHF | TGTGCCAGCAGTGTTCAGGGTCTCCATCAGCCCCAGCATTTT
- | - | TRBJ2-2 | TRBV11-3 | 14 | CASSLFSGPGELFF | TGTGCCAGCAGCTTATTCAGTGGTCCCGGGGAGCTGTTTTTT
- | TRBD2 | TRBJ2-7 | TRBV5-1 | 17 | CASSLFGEGPSSYEQYF | TGCGCCAGCAGCCTATTCGGGGAGGGGCCCAGCTCCTACGAGCAGTACTTC
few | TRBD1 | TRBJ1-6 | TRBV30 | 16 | CAWSGFGQGWNSPLHF | TGTGCCTGGAGTGGTTTTGGACAGGGGTGGAATTCACCCCTCCACTTT
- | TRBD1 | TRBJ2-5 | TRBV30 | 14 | CAWSRGDREETQYF | TGTGCCTGGAGTAGGGGAGACAGGGAAGAGACCCAGTACTTC
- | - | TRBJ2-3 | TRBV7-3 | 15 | CASSQAGYSTDTQYF | TGTGCCAGCAGCCAAGCAGGGTATAGCACAGATACGCAGTATTTT
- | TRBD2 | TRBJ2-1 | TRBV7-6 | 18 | CASSSPRLAGGQGNEQFF | TGTGCCAGCAGCTCACCAAGACTAGCGGGAGGGCAGGGCAATGAGCAGTTCTTC
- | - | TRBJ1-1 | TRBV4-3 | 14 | CASRLGQGGTEAFF | TGCGCCAGCAGACTAGGGCAAGGGGGCACTGAAGCTTTCTTT
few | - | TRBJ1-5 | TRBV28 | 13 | CASNSDSNQPQHF | TGTGCCAGCAATTCGGATAGCAATCAGCCCCAGCATTTT
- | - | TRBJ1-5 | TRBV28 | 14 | CASSHNGVHQPQHF | TGTGCCAGCAGCCATAACGGGGTCCATCAGCCCCAGCATTTT
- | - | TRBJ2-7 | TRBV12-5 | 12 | CASGLIYYEQYF | TGTGCTAGTGGTTTGATATATTACGAGCAGTACTTC
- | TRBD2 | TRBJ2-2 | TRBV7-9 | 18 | CASSTSAGGPVNTGELFF | TGTGCCAGCAGCACATCAGCGGGGGGGCCGGTTAACACCGGGGAGCTGTTTTTT
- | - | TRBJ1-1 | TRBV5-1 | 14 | CASSLQPGRAEAFF | TGCGCCAGCAGCTTACAGCCCGGGCGCGCTGAAGCTTTCTTT
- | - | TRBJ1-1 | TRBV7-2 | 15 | CASSLGDRVNAEAFF | TGTGCCAGCAGCTTAGGGGATAGAGTTAACGCTGAAGCTTTCTTT
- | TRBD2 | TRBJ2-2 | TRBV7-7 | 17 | CASSYGTSGRATGELFF | TGTGCTAGCTCTTACGGGACTAGCGGGAGAGCTACCGGGGAGCTGTTTTTT
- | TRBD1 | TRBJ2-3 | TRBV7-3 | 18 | CASSLTIDRERSTDTQYF | TGTGCCAGCAGCTTAACAATCGACAGGGAGAGGAGCACAGATACGCAGTATTTT
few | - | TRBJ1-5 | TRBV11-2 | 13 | CASSLDRGQPQHF | TGTGCCAGCAGCTTAGATAGGGGTCAGCCCCAGCATTTT
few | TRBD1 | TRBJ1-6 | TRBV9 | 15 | CASSAPGQGNSPLHF | TGTGCCAGCAGCGCCCCCGGACAGGGTAATTCACCCCTCCACTTT
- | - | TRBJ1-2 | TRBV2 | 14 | CASSEWDSKSGYTF | TGTGCCAGCAGTGAATGGGACTCCAAAAGCGGCTACACCTTC
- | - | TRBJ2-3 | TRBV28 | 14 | CASSWTWLKDTQYF | TGTGCCAGCAGCTGGACTTGGCTAAAGGATACGCAGTATTTT
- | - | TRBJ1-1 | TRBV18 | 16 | CASSYTKGYVDAEAFF | TGTGCCAGCTCATATACAAAGGGGTACGTAGACGCTGAAGCTTTCTTT
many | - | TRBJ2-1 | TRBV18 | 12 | CASSPLGNEQFF | TGTGCCAGCTCACCGCTGGGAAATGAGCAGTTCTTC
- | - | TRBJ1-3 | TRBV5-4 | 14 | CASSREGTRNTIYF | TGTGCCAGCAGCCGAGAGGGGACGCGAAACACCATATATTTT
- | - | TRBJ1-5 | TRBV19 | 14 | CASTPDSPNQPQHF | TGTGCCAGTACCCCGGACAGTCCCAATCAGCCCCAGCATTTT
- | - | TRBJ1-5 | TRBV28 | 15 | CASSLGRHSNQPQHF | TGTGCCAGCAGTTTAGGTAGACATAGCAATCAGCCCCAGCATTTT
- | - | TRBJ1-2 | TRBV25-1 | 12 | CASFTQGFGYTF | TGTGCCAGCTTTACGCAGGGGTTTGGCTACACCTTC
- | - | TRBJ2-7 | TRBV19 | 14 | CASSIGQCSYEQYF | TGTGCCAGTAGTATAGGACAGTGCTCCTACGAGCAGTACTTC
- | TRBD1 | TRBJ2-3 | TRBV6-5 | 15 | CASSRQGWDTDTQYF | TGTGCCAGCAGTCGACAGGGATGGGACACAGATACGCAGTATTTT
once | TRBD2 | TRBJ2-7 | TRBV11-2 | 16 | CASSLTTGGDSYEQYF | TGTGCCAGCAGCCTGACTACGGGGGGGGACTCCTACGAGCAGTACTTC
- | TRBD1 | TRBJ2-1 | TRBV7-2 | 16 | CASSLGLDRGYNEQFF | TGTGCCAGCAGCTTAGGTTTGGACAGGGGATACAATGAGCAGTTCTTC
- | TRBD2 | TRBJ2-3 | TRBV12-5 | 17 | CASGLVIAGGFVDTQYF | TGTGCTAGTGGTTTGGTTATAGCGGGGGGCTTCGTGGATACGCAGTATTTT
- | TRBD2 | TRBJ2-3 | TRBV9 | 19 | CASSAVAGRTSGSPDTQYF | TGTGCCAGCAGCGCGGTCGCAGGACGGACTAGCGGGAGCCCAGATACGCAGTATTTT
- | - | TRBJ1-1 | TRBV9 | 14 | CASSVLDRNTEAFF | TGTGCCAGCAGCGTACTGGATAGGAACACTGAAGCTTTCTTT
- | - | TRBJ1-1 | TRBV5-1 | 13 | CASTEEVNTEAFF | TGCGCCAGCACCGAGGAGGTCAACACTGAAGCTTTCTTT
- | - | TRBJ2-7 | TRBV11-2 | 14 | CASSLSSGPYEQYF | TGTGCCAGCAGCTTGAGTAGCGGTCCCTACGAGCAGTACTTC
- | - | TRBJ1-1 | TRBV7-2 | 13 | CASSLSGNTEAFF | TGTGCCAGCAGCTTGTCGGGGAACACTGAAGCTTTCTTT
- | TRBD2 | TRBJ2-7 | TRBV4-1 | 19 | CASSQMVPVGTSGTYEQYF | TGCGCCAGCAGCCAAATGGTACCGGTTGGGACTAGCGGGACCTACGAGCAGTACTTC